The sequence of this T cell receptor beta chain was determined in a study of blood T cell repertoires in COVID-19. Study information: The study drew acute and convalescent COVID-19 samples from the United States, Italy and Spain. PBMCs, B-cell-depleted T cells, or T cells provided the cDNA or gDNA that made up the material.

Germline CDR1 reads SGHRS; CDR2 reads YFSETQ. The CDR3 extends over 14 amino acids. Losses at the gene ends were 4 bases for V and 4 bases for J; bases not matched to a gene: 5. A note on this clone: The sample has other DNA sequences that encode this CDR3 too.

Seattle participants joined during active infection and were tracked over time. In the authors' workflow: Counts of nucleated cells, estimated from reference gene primer amplification, were obtained. Clones were sequenced by immunoSEQ multiplex PCR, and TCRdb holds only the in-frame ones, with some missing. V, J and clone size reflect that table, while D and trimming were determined from the DNA. The sample consists of around 310,000 clones, approximately 92% of them appearing once. The chain has TRBV5-1 and TRBJ1-2; 9 nucleotides match TRBD1. This TCR was recovered from a woman aged 25 to 45 with COVID-19, enrolled during active disease. The sample was peripheral blood. The CDR3 spells CASSPGTGTYGYTF. In DNA, the CDR3 is TGCGCCAGCAGCCCAGGGACAGGGACCTATGGCTACACCTTC.